The entry below gives a single TCR beta chain sequence along with its context. No antigen is known for it. Clones were read by immunoSEQ multiplex PCR, and TCRdb kept only the in-frame ones, dropping some. The sample holds around 16,000 clones, roughly 72% seen once. This sample is drawn from a study of CD4 T cells in relation to SARS-CoV-2 and coronaviruses. V was trimmed by 6 bases and J by 5 bases, leaving 10 bases between them. The CDR3 loop spans 12 amino acids. Looked up from germline, CDR1 is MNHNY and CDR2 is SVGAGI (reference sequence). Unexposed donor CD4+ T cells date from about 2010-2018, before the COVID-19 pandemic. Isolation of CD4+ T cells took place after about 10 days in culture.

The sequence was obtained from a human donor in good health. The chain joins TRBV6-6 to TRBJ2-5; tentative D call: TRBD2 (6 bases). The sample consisted of CD4+ T cells from PBMCs, cultured in vitro. This chain's CDR3 is CASRTRGETQYF. CDR3 nucleotide sequence: TGTGCCAGCAGAACTCGGGGGGAGACCCAGTACTTC.